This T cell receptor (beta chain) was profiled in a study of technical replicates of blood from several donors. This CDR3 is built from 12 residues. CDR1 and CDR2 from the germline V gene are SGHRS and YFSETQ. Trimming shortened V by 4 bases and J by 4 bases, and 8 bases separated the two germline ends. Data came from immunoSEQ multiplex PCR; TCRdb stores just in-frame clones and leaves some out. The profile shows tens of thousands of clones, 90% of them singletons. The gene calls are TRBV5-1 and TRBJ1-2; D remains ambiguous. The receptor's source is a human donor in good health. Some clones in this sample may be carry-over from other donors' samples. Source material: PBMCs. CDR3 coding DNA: TGCGCCAGCAGCAGCGGGAGCTATGGCTACACCTTC. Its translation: CASSSGSYGYTF. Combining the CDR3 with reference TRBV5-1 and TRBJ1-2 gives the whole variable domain KAGVTQTPRYLIKTRGQQVTLSCSPISGHRSVSWYQQTPGQGLQFLFEYFSETQRNKGNFPGRFSGRQFSNSRSEMNVSTLELGDSALYLCASSSGSYGYTFGSGTRLTVV.